The rows below give T cell receptor beta chains drawn from one sample of a study of cytomegalovirus exposure and HLA in healthy donors. The protocol was immunoSEQ multiplex PCR, while the TCRdb copy is restricted to in-frame clones and leaves out a portion. Here the sample spans tens of thousands of clones, over 55% being singletons. The sequencing sample was made of PBMCs. Source of these receptors: a boy between 5 and 17 years old in good health and CMV-seropositive. The CDR3 runs from the conserved cysteine through the conserved F or W. The D gene is left open where the match is weak. Some rows mark clone size as missing; the rest say once, few, many or name a class of expanded clone.

d_call j_call clone_size v_call cdr3_nt cdr3_aa
NA TRBJ2-3 NA TRBV2 TGTGCCAGCGTGTACGGGACAGATACGCAGTATTTT CASVYGTDTQYF
TRBD1 TRBJ1-1 NA TRBV18 TGTGCCAGCTCACTAATTCGGGGGACAGACACTGAAGCTTTCTTT CASSLIRGTDTEAFF
TRBD1 TRBJ1-6 NA TRBV6-6 TGTGCCAGCAGTTACCTCCCAGGGGGCGGTTCACCCCTCCACTTT CASSYLPGGGSPLHF
TRBD1 TRBJ2-5 NA TRBV19 TGTGCCAGTAGTAAATGGACAGGGGCAGGGGAGACCCAGTACTTC CASSKWTGAGETQYF
TRBD1 TRBJ1-5 NA TRBV6-5 TGTGCCAGCAGTTACGAACAGGGGTATCAGCCCCAGCATTTT CASSYEQGYQPQHF
TRBD1 TRBJ2-7 NA TRBV30 TGTGCCTGGGTCACCTCCCGGGACAGTGTGGGGGAGCAGTACTTC CAWVTSRDSVGEQYF
TRBD2 TRBJ2-1 NA TRBV18 TGTGCCAGCTCACCGTTAGCGGGGGGGGGCTACAATGAGCAGTTCTTC CASSPLAGGGYNEQFF
TRBD1 TRBJ2-5 NA TRBV5-8 TGTGCCAGCAGTCCACAGGGGCGGATTGAGACCCAGTACTTC CASSPQGRIETQYF
TRBD1 TRBJ2-7 NA TRBV5-1 TGCGCCAGCAGCTTGGAGGGGACAGGCCCCCGGGAGCAGTACTTC CASSLEGTGPREQYF
NA TRBJ1-5 NA TRBV30 TGTGCCTGGAGCTCAGGGTTACTCGGCAATCAGCCCCAGCATTTT CAWSSGLLGNQPQHF
NA TRBJ1-1 NA TRBV9 TGTGCCAGCAGCGTAGGGGGGGTAGGGAACACTGAAGCTTTCTTT CASSVGGVGNTEAFF
NA TRBJ2-2 few TRBV7-3 TGTGCCAGCAGTCGGGACACGAACACCGGGGAGCTGTTTTTT CASSRDTNTGELFF
NA TRBJ1-5 NA TRBV27 TGTGCCAGCAGTTTATCGTTGCTGACTCCGAATCAGCCCCAGAATTTT CASSLSLLTPNQPQNF
TRBD2 TRBJ2-7 NA TRBV30 TGTGCCTGGAGTTTGGGGGGGACGGGGTCCTACGAGCAGTACTTC CAWSLGGTGSYEQYF
TRBD1 TRBJ1-2 few TRBV7-8 TGTGCCAGCAGCGAAGACAGGGCCTATGGCTACACCTTC CASSEDRAYGYTF
TRBD2 TRBJ2-5 NA TRBV15 TGTGCCACCAGCAGGGGGACTAGCGGGATGGAAGAGACCCAGTACTTC CATSRGTSGMEETQYF
NA TRBJ1-5 NA TRBV6-1 TGTGCCAGCAGTACCCAATCAGGGTATACGCAGCCCCAGCATTTT CASSTQSGYTQPQHF
TRBD2 TRBJ2-1 NA TRBV19 TGTGCCAGTAGTGGGGCTAGCGGGATCTACAATGAGCAGTTCTTC CASSGASGIYNEQFF
NA TRBJ2-2 few TRBV5-1 TGCGCCAGCTTCGGGGGGCGAAACGGGGAGCTGTTTTTT CASFGGRNGELFF
NA TRBJ1-5 few TRBV4-1 TGCGCCAGCAGCATTAAGCCGATAAATCAGCCCCAGCATTTT CASSIKPINQPQHF
NA TRBJ1-3 NA TRBV5-5 TGTGCCAGCAGCTTGTGGGACAACTCTGGAAACACCATATATTTT CASSLWDNSGNTIYF
NA TRBJ1-1 NA TRBV30 TGTGCCTGGAGTGTAATGGACAGCACTGAAGCTTTCTTT CAWSVMDSTEAFF
TRBD1 TRBJ2-1 once TRBV6-1 TGTGCCAGCAGTGAATCCTACCGGGACAGGGAGCAGTTCTTC CASSESYRDREQFF
NA TRBJ2-3 NA TRBV5-6 TGTGCCAGCAGCTTTATCGGGGTTAGCACAGATACGCAGTATTTT CASSFIGVSTDTQYF